Included here is one TCR beta chain sequence, with context. These data originate in a study of blood T cell repertoires in COVID-19. Germline-derived CDR1 and CDR2 are LGHDT and YNNKEL (reference sequence). This CDR3 spans 15 amino acids. V was clipped by 0 bases and J by 2 bases; unmatched bases: 1. Sequenced by immunoSEQ multiplex PCR; TCRdb stores in-frame clones only, minus some. The sample carries about 400,000 clones, 88% recorded once. This receptor was taken from a woman in her forties with acute COVID-19. The chain combines TRBV3-1 (or the pseudogene TRBV3-2) with TRBJ2-1; 7 bases map to TRBD2. The specimen was PBMCs or T cells enriched from blood (not recorded which). CDR3 protein: CASSQDRGAYNEQFF. CDR3 nucleotide sequence: TGTGCCAGCAGCCAAGATCGGGGGGCCTACAATGAGCAGTTCTTC.